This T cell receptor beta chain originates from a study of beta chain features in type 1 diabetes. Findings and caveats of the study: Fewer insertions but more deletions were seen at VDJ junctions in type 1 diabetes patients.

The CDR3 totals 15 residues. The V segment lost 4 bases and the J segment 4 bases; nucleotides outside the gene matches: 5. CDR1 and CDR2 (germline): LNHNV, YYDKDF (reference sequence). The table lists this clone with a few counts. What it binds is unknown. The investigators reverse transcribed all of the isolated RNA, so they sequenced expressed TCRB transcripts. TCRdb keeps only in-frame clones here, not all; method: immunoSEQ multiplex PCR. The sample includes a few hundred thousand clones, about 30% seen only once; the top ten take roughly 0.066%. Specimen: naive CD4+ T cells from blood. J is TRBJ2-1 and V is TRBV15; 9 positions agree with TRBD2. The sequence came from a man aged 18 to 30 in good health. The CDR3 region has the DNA TGTGCCACCAGCATTCGACTAGCGGAATACAATGAGCAGTTCTTC. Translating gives CATSIRLAEYNEQFF. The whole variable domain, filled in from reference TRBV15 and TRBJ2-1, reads DAMVIQNPRYQVTQFGKPVTLSCSQTLNHNVMYWYQQKSSQAPKLLFHYYDKDFNNEADTPDNFQSRRPNTSFCFLDIRSPGLGDTAMYLCATSIRLAEYNEQFFGPGTRLTVL.